Following are 25 T cell receptor beta chains from one sample sequenced in a study of OX40 agonist ivuxolimab in advanced cancers. Profiled with immunoSEQ multiplex PCR; TCRdb holds only in-frame clones, not every one. The data contain some 100,000 clones, about four fifths of them singletons. Sequencing was performed on CD4+ or CD8+ T cells sorted from blood, taken in a trial of the OX40 agonist ivuxolimab. The receptors derive from an adult with an advanced solid tumor such as melanoma, head and neck, liver or kidney cancer.

The chain uses TRBV5-6 and TRBJ1-2; D gene uncertain. Trimming cost V 0 bases and J 2 bases, with 11 bases left between them. The CDR3 has 15 amino acids. CDR1 is SGHDT and CDR2 is YYEEEE in the germline V gene. CDR3 residues: CASSLGGAQNYGYTF. In DNA, the CDR3 is TGTGCCAGCAGCTTGGGCGGTGCACAGAACTATGGCTACACCTTC.

This clone was recorded only once. The genes are TRBV19 and TRBJ2-3; 10 bases fit TRBD2. Per the germline V gene, CDR1 is LNHDA and CDR2 is SQIVND (reference sequence). Trimming cost V 5 bases and J 2 bases; bases outside gene matches: 7. CDR3 size: 16 residues. The CDR3 reads CASSLSGRVNTDTQYF. As DNA, the CDR3 is TGTGCCAGTAGTCTAAGCGGGAGGGTGAACACAGATACGCAGTATTTT.

V is TRBV10-2 and J is TRBJ2-2, with TRBD2 identical over 9 bases. The germline gives CDR1 WSHSY, CDR2 SAAADI. The CDR3 covers 14 residues. V lost 7 bases to trimming and J lost 6 bases; unmatched junction nucleotides: 6. CDR3 in DNA: TGCGCCAGCACCCTAGCGGGAAGGTCCGGGGAGCTGTTTTTT. This encodes CASTLAGRSGELFF.

V gene TRBV5-1 combines with J gene TRBJ2-3; 8 bases fit TRBD2. V lost 0 bases and J lost 5; bases outside the gene matches: 8. Germline CDR1 reads SGHRS; CDR2 reads YFSETQ. The CDR3 has 16 amino acids. The CDR3 nucleotides read TGCGCCAGCAGCTTGGTTAGCGGGATGGGTGGAGATACGCAGTATTTT. Protein sequence: CASSLVSGMGGDTQYF. Together with reference TRBV5-1 and TRBJ2-3, the CDR3 gives the full variable domain: KAGVTQTPRYLIKTRGQQVTLSCSPISGHRSVSWYQQTPGQGLQFLFEYFSETQRNKGNFPGRFSGRQFSNSRSEMNVSTLELGDSALYLCASSLVSGMGGDTQYFGPGTRLTVL.

V and J are TRBV7-8 and TRBJ2-3; possibly TRBD1 or TRBD2 for D (5 bases each). V was shortened by 1 base and J by 6 bases, with 8 bases between the two germline ends. The germline CDR1 and CDR2 sequences are SGHVS and FQNEAQ. This CDR3 spans 13 amino acids. The CDR3 is CASSLGREDTQYF. As DNA, the CDR3 is TGTGCCAGCAGCTTAGGCAGGGAGGATACGCAGTATTTT.

This clone has just one count. V and J are TRBV9 and TRBJ2-7; D uncertain. The CDR3 is 14 amino acids. Germline CDR1 and CDR2: SGDLS and YYNGEE. Trimming shortened V by 2 bases and J by 2 bases, and 11 bases separated the two germline ends. DNA of the CDR3: TGTGCCAGCAGCGTTGGCAGTAATACCTACGAGCAGTACTTC. It codes for CASSVGSNTYEQYF.

This clone was counted once. The V and J genes are TRBV15 and TRBJ1-3; no clear D gene. This CDR3 has 16 residues. V was pared by 0 bases and J by 8 bases, with 17 bases between. The germline CDR1 and CDR2 sequences are LNHNV and YYDKDF (reference sequence). The CDR3 sequence is CATSRDAGGETDTIYF. CDR3 DNA: TGTGCCACCAGCAGAGATGCGGGTGGTGAGACGGACACCATATATTTT.

The chain joins TRBV19 to TRBJ1-2, with no clear D. This CDR3 has 13 residues. Germline V gene data show CDR1 as LNHDA and CDR2 as SQIVND (reference sequence). Trimming removed 9 bases from V and 12 bases from J, with 23 bases in between. CDR3 region: CASGERQPFVDTF. The CDR3 DNA reads as TGTGCCAGCGGGGAAAGGCAGCCTTTCGTCGACACCTTC. Complete variable domain (other parts from reference TRBV19 and TRBJ1-2): DGGITQSPKYLFRKEGQNVTLSCEQNLNHDAMYWYRQDPGQGLRLIYYSQIVNDFQKGDIAEGYSVSREKKESFPLTVTSAQKNPTAFYLCASGERQPFVDTFGSGTRLTVV.

J is TRBJ2-5 and V is TRBV5-1; D is undetermined. Germline V gives CDR1 SGHRS, CDR2 YFSETQ. V was cut by 5 bases and J by 2 bases, with 7 bases left in between. The CDR3 consists of 12 residues. CDR3 sequence (DNA): TGCGCCAGCAGGACGAATCAAGAGACCCAGTACTTC. This sequence encodes CASRTNQETQYF. The full variable domain, rest sourced from reference TRBV5-1 and TRBJ2-5, is KAGVTQTPRYLIKTRGQQVTLSCSPISGHRSVSWYQQTPGQGLQFLFEYFSETQRNKGNFPGRFSGRQFSNSRSEMNVSTLELGDSALYLCASRTNQETQYFGPGTRLLVL.

The chain couples TRBV6-5 to TRBJ2-7, with 7 bases matching TRBD1. Germline CDR1 reads MNHEY; CDR2 reads SVGAGI. V lost 2 bases, J lost 12 bases, and 13 bases stayed unmatched. The CDR3 runs to 14 residues. The chain's CDR3 is CASSYEGQLRRLYF. The CDR3 nucleotides are TGTGCCAGCAGTTACGAGGGACAGCTCCGTCGGCTGTACTTC.

This chain uses TRBV5-1 with TRBJ2-5, with D tentatively TRBD1 (5 bases). Trimming cost V 2 bases and J 5 bases, with 10 bases left between them. The CDR3 extends over 13 amino acids. Germline V gives CDR1 SGHRS, CDR2 YFSETQ. The CDR3 here is CASSFRGWETQYF. DNA of the CDR3: TGCGCCAGCAGCTTTAGGGGATGGGAGACCCAGTACTTC.

The V gene is TRBV2, the J gene TRBJ2-5; no firm D call. V was pared by 4 bases and J by 4 bases, with 7 bases between. CDR1 is SNHLY and CDR2 is FYNNEI in the germline V gene. The CDR3 runs 12 residues. This CDR3 is CASSGGIETQYF. CDR3 bases: TGTGCCAGCAGTGGGGGAATAGAGACCCAGTACTTC.

This clone was seen just once. This chain joins TRBV5-1 and TRBJ1-1, with D tentatively TRBD1 (6 bases). From germline, CDR1 is SGHRS and CDR2 YFSETQ. The CDR3 spans 15 residues. V was shortened by 4 bases and J by 1 base, with 14 bases between the two germline ends. CDR3: CASSRGWDKNTEAFF. The CDR3 DNA reads as TGCGCCAGCAGCCGGGGTTGGGACAAGAACACTGAAGCTTTCTTT.

This clone appeared a single time. The gene calls are TRBV9 and TRBJ1-1; 8 bases fit TRBD1. The CDR3 totals 12 residues. The germline gives CDR1 SGDLS, CDR2 YYNGEE. The J segment lost 3 bases and the V segment lost 7 bases, leaving 2 bases of the junction unmatched. The CDR3 region is CASQGADTEAFF. CDR3 coding DNA: TGTGCCAGCCAGGGGGCGGACACTGAAGCTTTCTTT.

The CDR3 DNA reads TGCGCCAGCAGCCCCACAGGGTACGGGAGCACAGATACGCAGTATTTT. Encoded protein: CASSPTGYGSTDTQYF. This chain joins TRBV5-1 and TRBJ2-3; tentatively, D is TRBD1 (6 bases). V dropped 4 bases and J dropped 0 bases, with 15 bases sitting between them. The CDR3 covers 16 residues. Germline V gives CDR1 SGHRS, CDR2 YFSETQ.

J is TRBJ1-1 and V is TRBV11-1; D is uncertain. Germline CDR1 SGHAT, CDR2 FQDESV (reference sequence). The CDR3 runs 13 residues. The V end lost 3 bases, the J end lost 8 bases, and 13 bases lay between the germline ends. CDR3 nucleotide sequence: TGTGCCAGCAGCTTCGGCAGGCTCTCCGAAGCTTTCTTT. This encodes CASSFGRLSEAFF.

This chain links TRBV6-1 with TRBJ2-1; no reliable D call. The V and J ends lost 2 bases and 5 bases respectively, with 7 bases between them. The CDR3 sequence is 13 residues long. CDR1 is MNHNS and CDR2 is SASEGT in the germline V gene. CDR3 coding DNA: TGTGCCAGCAGTGAAATCGCCGACAATGAGCAGTTCTTC. Translation gives CASSEIADNEQFF.

The J gene is TRBJ2-7, the V gene TRBV6-1, with 9 bases that match TRBD2. Per germline, CDR1 MNHNS and CDR2 SASEGT. V was pared by 6 bases and J by 2 bases, with 8 bases of the junction left unmatched. The CDR3 extends over 15 amino acids. This CDR3 reads CASRLAGSSTYEQYF. DNA for the CDR3: TGTGCCAGCAGACTAGCGGGCTCCTCGACCTACGAGCAGTACTTC.

The CDR3 loop reads CASGEGRGGLAGSNEQFF. The CDR3, as DNA: TGTGCCAGCGGCGAGGGGAGGGGAGGACTAGCGGGAAGTAATGAGCAGTTCTTC. This rearrangement joins TRBV21-1 to TRBJ2-1; the DNA was not used to check the table's D call, TRBD2. TRBV21-1 is assigned pseudogene status. CDR3 size: 18 residues.

The chain joins TRBV4-1 to TRBJ1-1; D uncertain. The CDR3 is 14 amino acids. The germline V gene has CDR1 MGHRA and CDR2 YSYEKL. Trimming shortened V by 2 bases and J by 1 base, and 8 bases separated the two germline ends. For the CDR3, the DNA is TGCGCCAGCAGCCAAATCGGTCAGAACACTGAAGCTTTCTTT. Translation gives CASSQIGQNTEAFF.

The V gene is TRBV18, the J gene TRBJ1-6, with 11 bases fitting TRBD1. The germline gives CDR1 KGHSH, CDR2 LQKENI. This CDR3 has 15 residues. The junction had 3 bases not matched to a gene; V was cut back by 4 bases and J by 7 bases. The CDR3 DNA reads as TGTGCCAGCTCACGAGGGACAGGGGGAAATTCACCCCTCCACTTT. This codes for CASSRGTGGNSPLHF.

This clone was counted between two and nine times. V usage is TRBV6-6 and J usage is TRBJ1-3; D perhaps matches TRBD1 (5 bases). This CDR3 is 14 amino acids long. In germline, CDR1 is MNHNY, CDR2 SVGAGI (reference sequence). Trimming left V 7 bases short and J 3 bases short, with 13 bases between. CDR3 nucleotide sequence: TGTGCCAGCACCACTCGGGGCAGTGGAAACACCATATATTTT. This translates into CASTTRGSGNTIYF.

This clone appeared a single time. The chain recombines TRBV7-9 with TRBJ1-4; D is uncertain. Germline V gene lookup returns CDR1 SEHNR and CDR2 FQNEAQ (reference sequence). The germline V and J ends were trimmed by 0 bases and 4 bases, with 9 bases remaining between them. The CDR3 has 15 residues. CDR3 nucleotide sequence: TGTGCCAGCAGCTTAGCGGCAGACAATAATGAAAAACTGTTTTTT. It specifies CASSLAADNNEKLFF.

The rearrangement uses TRBV7-7 and TRBJ2-1, with 7 bases lining up with TRBD1. The CDR3 consists of 13 residues. CDR1 and CDR2 from the germline V gene are SSHAT and FNYEAQ (reference sequence). With V trimmed by 5 bases and J by 7 bases, 5 bases remained unmatched. The CDR3 reads CASSRDRSNEQFF. For the CDR3, the DNA is TGTGCCAGCAGCCGGGACAGATCGAATGAGCAGTTCTTC.

This chain uses TRBV30 with TRBJ2-3, with D perhaps being TRBD1 or TRBD2 (6 bases each). The V gene lost 0 bases and the J gene lost 2 bases, with 15 bases spanning the gap. CDR3 length: 16 amino acids. Germline CDR1 is GTSNPN and CDR2 is SVGIG (reference sequence). CDR3 DNA sequence: TGTGCCTGGAGTGTAACCGGGGGCCAGGTCACAGATACGCAGTATTTT. It yields the protein CAWSVTGGQVTDTQYF.